The 16 T cell receptor beta chains in this list originate from one sample, sequenced in a study of T-cell reconstitution after alpha-beta-depleted transplantation in children. As it was prepared, the TCRbeta library received unique molecular identifiers. MiXCR, run by TCRdb on the PCR reads, gives a single entry per CDR3 protein. The data hold 420,000 or so distinct CDR3 sequences, with about a tenth observed a single time. Specimen: PBMCs from the stem cell graft donor, collected from the stem cell graft. Receptor source: a human donor who donated a stem cell graft to a child with acute myeloid leukemia.

V usage is TRBV27 and J usage is TRBJ2-7; no clear D gene. The V gene's germline CDR1 is MNHEY and CDR2 SMNVEV (reference sequence). The CDR3 consists of 13 residues. V lost 3 bases and J 4 bases, leaving 10 bases between the germline ends. The CDR3 protein is CASSFGPSYEQYV. In nucleotides, the CDR3 is TGTGCCAGCAGTTTCGGCCCCTCATACGAGCAGTACGTC.

The chain recombines TRBV6-2 or TRBV6-3 with TRBJ2-7; possibly TRBD2 for D (6 bases). V shed 7 bases and J shed 4 bases, with 17 bases lying between them. Per germline, CDR1 MNHEY and CDR2 SVGEGT. CDR3 size: 14 residues. In DNA, the CDR3 is TGTGCCAGCATGGGAGGAAGAAGCGCTTACGAGCAGTACTTC. The encoded protein is CASMGGRSAYEQYF.

This clonotype was picked up many times. The chain combines TRBV6-2 or TRBV6-3 with TRBJ2-7, with 12 bases matching TRBD2. The CDR3 loop spans 13 amino acids. J lost 2 bases, V lost 8 bases, and 1 base had no gene match. Germline-derived CDR1 and CDR2 are MNHEY and SVGEGT. CDR3 amino acids: CASRTSGTYEQYF. The DNA of the CDR3 is TGTGCCAGCCGGACTAGCGGGACCTACGAGCAGTACTTC.

This clonotype was observed at least ten times. The chain links TRBV5-1 to TRBJ2-1, with 8 bases fitting TRBD2. The CDR3 extends over 14 amino acids. Unmatched junction bases numbered 6, after V lost 3 bases and J lost 7 bases. In germline, CDR1 is SGHRS, CDR2 YFSETQ. Here the CDR3 DNA reads TGCGCCAGCAGCTGGGGGGGACTAGTTAATGAGCAGTTCTTC. This translates into CASSWGGLVNEQFF.

The rearrangement uses TRBV6-2 or TRBV6-3 and TRBJ2-2; TRBD1 aligns across 12 bases. CDR3 length: 17 residues. CDR1 is MNHEY and CDR2 is SVGEGT in the germline V gene. V lost 6 bases to trimming and J lost 4 bases; unmatched junction nucleotides: 9. The CDR3 spells CASSPRDRGRSTGELFF. CDR3 nucleotide sequence: TGTGCCAGCAGCCCACGGGACAGGGGGCGCAGCACCGGGGAGCTGTTTTTT.

The gene calls are TRBV27 and TRBJ2-3, with TRBD1 as a possible D gene (7 bases). V was trimmed by 6 bases and J by 1 base, leaving 20 bases between them. Germline V gene sequence: CDR1 MNHEY, CDR2 SMNVEV (reference sequence). CDR3 length: 17 amino acids. The CDR3 DNA sequence: TGTGCCAGCAGCCGCGCAGGGGGGACCTCCCGCACAGATACGCAGTATTTT. Protein sequence: CASSRAGGTSRTDTQYF.

This clonotype has only a few counts. The chain joins TRBV6-1 to TRBJ1-5, with a weak D call TRBD1 (5 bases). Trimming removed 6 bases from V and 0 bases from J, with 9 bases in between. From germline, CDR1 is MNHNS and CDR2 SASEGT. The CDR3 loop spans 14 amino acids. CDR3: CASSMTDSNQPQHF. Here the CDR3 DNA reads TGTGCCAGCAGCATGACAGATAGCAATCAGCCCCAGCATTTT.

This clonotype was seen repeatedly, ten times or more. The chain employs TRBV12-3 or TRBV12-4 and TRBJ2-4; tentatively, D is TRBD1 (6 bases). Between the trimmed V and J ends, which lost 3 bases and 9 bases, there was a span of 12 bases. The CDR3 runs to 13 residues. CDR3 in DNA: TGTGCCAGCAGTTTTGTAGAAGGGGGCATTCAGTACTTC. Residues: CASSFVEGGIQYF.

V usage is TRBV5-1 and J usage is TRBJ2-1; no clear D. Trimming cost V 1 base and J 10 bases, with 15 bases left between them. The CDR3 runs to 14 residues. The germline CDR1 and CDR2 sequences are SGHRS and YFSETQ. The CDR3 nucleotides are TGCGCCAGCAGCTTGAATCCCGGCCTTGAGGAGCAGTTCTTC. Protein product: CASSLNPGLEEQFF.

This clonotype has only a few counts. The J gene is TRBJ2-7, the V gene TRBV15; maybe TRBD2 (6 bases). Trimming shortened V by 7 bases and J by 3 bases, and 13 bases separated the two germline ends. CDR3 length equals 13 residues. CDR1 and CDR2 (germline): LNHNV, YYDKDF (reference sequence). CDR3 protein: CATIPQRVYEQYF. The CDR3 DNA sequence: TGTGCCACCATCCCTCAGCGGGTCTACGAGCAGTACTTC.

DNA of the CDR3: TGTGCCAGCAGCTTGTTCTTTGTGCTCATGTTCAGGAATGAGCAGTTCTTC. Its protein is CASSLFFVLMFRNEQFF. This chain uses TRBV5-6 with TRBJ2-1; D is undetermined. The CDR3 contains 17 residues. The germline CDR1 and CDR2 sequences are SGHDT and YYEEEE. The V end lost 1 base, the J end lost 7 bases, and 21 bases lay between the germline ends.

This chain joins TRBV5-5 and TRBJ1-1; a weak D match, TRBD1 (6 bases). V was trimmed by 4 bases and J by 2 bases, leaving 12 bases between them. Germline V gene data show CDR1 as SGHKS and CDR2 as YYEKEE (reference sequence). The CDR3 covers 14 residues. The chain's CDR3 is CASSPEDSNTEAFF. The CDR3 coding sequence is TGTGCCAGCAGCCCGGAGGACAGTAACACTGAAGCTTTCTTT. Filled out from reference TRBV5-5 and TRBJ1-1, the complete variable domain reads DAGVTQSPTHLIKTRGQQVTLRCSPISGHKSVSWYQQVLGQGPQFIFQYYEKEERGRGNFPDRFSARQFPNYSSELNVNALLLGDSALYLCASSPEDSNTEAFFGQGTRLTVV.

This clonotype showed up just a few times. The chain employs TRBV20-1 and TRBJ2-7; D gene uncertain. Trimming removed 1 base at V and 4 bases at J, with 14 bases between. Per the germline V gene, CDR1 is DFQATT and CDR2 is SNEGSKA (reference sequence). CDR3 length: 14 amino acids. The CDR3 DNA sequence: TGCAGTGCTAGAGGGTTGGGGAATGGGTACGAGCAGTACGTC. Encoded protein: CSARGLGNGYEQYV.

This clonotype was counted once. The chain carries TRBV19 and TRBJ2-3; a weak D match, TRBD1 (6 bases). Germline V CDR1 and CDR2: LNHDA, SQIVND (reference sequence). CDR3 length equals 15 residues. V was cut by 3 bases and J by 2 bases, with 12 bases left in between. This chain's CDR3 is CASSMGQGNTDTQYF. In DNA form, the CDR3 reads TGTGCCAGTAGTATGGGGCAGGGGAACACAGATACGCAGTATTTT. Full variable domain (remainder filled in from reference TRBV19 and TRBJ2-3): DGGITQSPKYLFRKEGQNVTLSCEQNLNHDAMYWYRQDPGQGLRLIYYSQIVNDFQKGDIAEGYSVSREKKESFPLTVTSAQKNPTAFYLCASSMGQGNTDTQYFGPGTRLTVL.

This clonotype has at least ten counts. This chain joins TRBV5-1 and TRBJ2-2; the match to TRBD1 covers 7 bases. The V segment lost 4 bases and the J segment 8 bases; nucleotides outside the gene matches: 5. CDR3 length equals 13 residues. Germline-derived CDR1 and CDR2 are SGHRS and YFSETQ. In nucleotides, the CDR3 is TGCGCCAGCAGCCCGACAGGGAGAGGGGAGCTGTTTTTT. Protein product: CASSPTGRGELFF.

The chain has TRBV28 and TRBJ2-3; TRBD2 matches 9 bases. Germline CDR1 is MDHEN and CDR2 is SYDVKM. Unmatched junction bases numbered 18, after V lost 8 bases and J lost 3 bases. The CDR3 has 18 amino acids. In nucleotides, the CDR3 is TGTGCCAGCGGCCCCGGGCTCCCTTGCGGGAGGGTGACAGATACGCAGTATTTT. Translated, it gives CASGPGLPCGRVTDTQYF.